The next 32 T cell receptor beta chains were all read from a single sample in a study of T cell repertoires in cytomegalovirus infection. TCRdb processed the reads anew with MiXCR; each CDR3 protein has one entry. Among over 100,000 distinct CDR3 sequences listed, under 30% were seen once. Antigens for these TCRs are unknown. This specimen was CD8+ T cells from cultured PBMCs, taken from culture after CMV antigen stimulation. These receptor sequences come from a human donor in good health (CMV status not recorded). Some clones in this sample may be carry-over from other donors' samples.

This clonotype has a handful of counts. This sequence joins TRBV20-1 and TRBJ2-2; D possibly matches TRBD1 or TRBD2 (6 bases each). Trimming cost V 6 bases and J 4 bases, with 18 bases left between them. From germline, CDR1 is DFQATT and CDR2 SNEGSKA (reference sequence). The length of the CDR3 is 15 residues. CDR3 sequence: CSAGGARGSTGELFF. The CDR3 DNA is TGCAGTGCCGGAGGGGCCAGGGGCAGCACCGGGGAGCTGTTTTTT.

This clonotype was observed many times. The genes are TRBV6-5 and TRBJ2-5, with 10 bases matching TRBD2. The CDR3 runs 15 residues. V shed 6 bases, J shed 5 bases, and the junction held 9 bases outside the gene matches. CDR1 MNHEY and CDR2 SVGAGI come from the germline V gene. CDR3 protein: CASRPSSGGFETQYF. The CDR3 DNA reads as TGTGCCAGCAGACCCTCTAGCGGGGGTTTTGAGACCCAGTACTTC.

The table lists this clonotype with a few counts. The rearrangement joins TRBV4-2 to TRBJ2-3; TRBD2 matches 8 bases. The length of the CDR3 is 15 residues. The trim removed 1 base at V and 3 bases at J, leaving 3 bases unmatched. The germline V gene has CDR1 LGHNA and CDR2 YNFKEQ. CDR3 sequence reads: CASSQAPGGTDTQYF. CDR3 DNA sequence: TGTGCCAGCAGCCAAGCCCCGGGGGGGACAGATACGCAGTATTTT.

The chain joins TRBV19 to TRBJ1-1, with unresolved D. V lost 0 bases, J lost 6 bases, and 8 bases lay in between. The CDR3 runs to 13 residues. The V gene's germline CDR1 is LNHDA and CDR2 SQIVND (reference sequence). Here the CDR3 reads CASSIEPVAEAFF. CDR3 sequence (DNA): TGTGCCAGTAGTATAGAGCCCGTGGCTGAAGCTTTCTTT.

The CDR3, as DNA: TGTGCCACCCTGAAGAACACTGAAGCTTTCTTT. Residues: CATLKNTEAFF. The J gene is TRBJ1-1, the V gene TRBV24-1; D is undetermined. The germline gives CDR1 KGHDR, CDR2 SFDVKD. The CDR3 sequence is 11 residues long. V was clipped by 9 bases and J by 1 base, with 5 bases between them.

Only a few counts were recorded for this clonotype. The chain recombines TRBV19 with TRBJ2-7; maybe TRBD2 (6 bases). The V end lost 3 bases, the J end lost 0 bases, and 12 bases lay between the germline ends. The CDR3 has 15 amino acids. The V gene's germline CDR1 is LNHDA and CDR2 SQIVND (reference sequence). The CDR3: CASSIGTSPSYEQYF. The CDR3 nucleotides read TGTGCCAGTAGTATTGGGACTTCTCCCTCCTACGAGCAGTACTTC.

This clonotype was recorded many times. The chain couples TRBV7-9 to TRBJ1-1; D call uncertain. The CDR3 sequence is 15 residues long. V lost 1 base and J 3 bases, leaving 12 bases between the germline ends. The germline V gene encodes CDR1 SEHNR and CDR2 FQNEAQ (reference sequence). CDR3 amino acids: CASSLGTGEDTEAFF. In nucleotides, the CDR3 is TGTGCCAGCAGCTTAGGGACCGGAGAGGACACTGAAGCTTTCTTT. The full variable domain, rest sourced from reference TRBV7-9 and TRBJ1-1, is DTGVSQNPRHKITKRGQNVTFRCDPISEHNRLYWYRQTLGQGPEFLTYFQNEAQLEKSRLLSDRFSAERPKGSFSTLEIQRTEQGDSAMYLCASSLGTGEDTEAFFGQGTRLTVV.

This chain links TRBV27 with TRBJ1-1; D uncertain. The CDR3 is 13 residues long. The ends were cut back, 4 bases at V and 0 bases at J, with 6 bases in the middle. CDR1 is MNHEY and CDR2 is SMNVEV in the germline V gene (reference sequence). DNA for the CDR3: TGTGCCAGCAGTTACTACTTGAACACTGAAGCTTTCTTT. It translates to CASSYYLNTEAFF.

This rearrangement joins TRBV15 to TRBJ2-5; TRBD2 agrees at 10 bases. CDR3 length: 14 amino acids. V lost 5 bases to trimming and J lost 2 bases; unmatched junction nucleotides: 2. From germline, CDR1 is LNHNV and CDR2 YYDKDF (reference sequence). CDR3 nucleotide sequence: TGTGCCACCAGCCTACTAGCGGGGCAAGAGACCCAGTACTTC. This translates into CATSLLAGQETQYF.

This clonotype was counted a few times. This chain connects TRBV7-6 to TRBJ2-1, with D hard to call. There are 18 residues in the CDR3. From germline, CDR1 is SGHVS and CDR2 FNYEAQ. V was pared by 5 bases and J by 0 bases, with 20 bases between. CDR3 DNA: TGTGCCAGCAGCCCCAGACCTGGCTTGATTAGCTCCTACAATGAGCAGTTCTTC. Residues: CASSPRPGLISSYNEQFF.

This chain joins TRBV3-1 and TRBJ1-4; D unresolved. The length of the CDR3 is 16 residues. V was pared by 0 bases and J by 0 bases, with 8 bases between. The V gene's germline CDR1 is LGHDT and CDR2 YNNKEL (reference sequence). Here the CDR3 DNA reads TGTGCCAGCAGCCAAGACAGACTTGCAACTAATGAAAAACTGTTTTTT. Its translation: CASSQDRLATNEKLFF.

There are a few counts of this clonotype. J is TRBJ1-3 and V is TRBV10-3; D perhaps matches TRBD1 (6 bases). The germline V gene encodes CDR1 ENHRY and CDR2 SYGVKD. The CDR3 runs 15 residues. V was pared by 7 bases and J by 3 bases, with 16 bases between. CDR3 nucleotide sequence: TGTGCCATCAAGACAGGTTCAAGTGGTGGAAACACCATATATTTT. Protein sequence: CAIKTGSSGGNTIYF.

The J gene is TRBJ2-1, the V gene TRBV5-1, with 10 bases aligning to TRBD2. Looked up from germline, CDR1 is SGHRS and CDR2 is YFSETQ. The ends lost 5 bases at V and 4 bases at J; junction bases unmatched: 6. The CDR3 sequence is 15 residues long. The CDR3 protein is CASRPTSGAYNEQFF. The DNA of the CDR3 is TGCGCCAGCAGACCAACTAGCGGGGCTTACAATGAGCAGTTCTTC.

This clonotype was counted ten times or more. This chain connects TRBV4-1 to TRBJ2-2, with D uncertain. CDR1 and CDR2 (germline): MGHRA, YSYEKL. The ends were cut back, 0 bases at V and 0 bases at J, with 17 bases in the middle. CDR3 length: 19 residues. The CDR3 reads CASSQDGFPGSTNTGELFF. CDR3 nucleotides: TGCGCCAGCAGCCAAGACGGATTCCCCGGATCCACGAACACCGGGGAGCTGTTTTTT.

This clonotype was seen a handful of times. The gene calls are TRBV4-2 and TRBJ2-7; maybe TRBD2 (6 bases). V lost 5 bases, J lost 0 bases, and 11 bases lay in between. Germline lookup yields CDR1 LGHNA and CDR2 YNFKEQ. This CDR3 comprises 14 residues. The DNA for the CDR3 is TGTGCCAGCAGCACTAGCCTCAGCTCCTACGAGCAGTACTTC. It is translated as CASSTSLSSYEQYF.

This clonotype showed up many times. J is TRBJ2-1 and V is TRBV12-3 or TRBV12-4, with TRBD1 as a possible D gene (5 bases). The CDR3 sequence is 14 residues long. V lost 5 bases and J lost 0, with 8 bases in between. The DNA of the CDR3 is TGTGCCAGCAGTAAGGGGTCCTCCTACAATGAGCAGTTCTTC. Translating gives CASSKGSSYNEQFF.

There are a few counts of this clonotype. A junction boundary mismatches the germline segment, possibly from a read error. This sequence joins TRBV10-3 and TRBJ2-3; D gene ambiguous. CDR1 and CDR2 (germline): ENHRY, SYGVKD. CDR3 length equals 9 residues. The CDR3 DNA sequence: TGTGCCATCAGTGAGCCTCACGCGTTT. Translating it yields CAISEPHAF.

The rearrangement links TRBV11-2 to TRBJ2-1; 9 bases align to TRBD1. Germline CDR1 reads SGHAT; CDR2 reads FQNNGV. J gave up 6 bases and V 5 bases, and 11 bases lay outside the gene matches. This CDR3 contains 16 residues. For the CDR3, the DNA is TGTGCCAGCAGCCTGACCGGGACAGGGCTCATCAATGAGCAGTTCTTC. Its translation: CASSLTGTGLINEQFF. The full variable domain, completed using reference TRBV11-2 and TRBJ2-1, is EAGVAQSPRYKIIEKRQSVAFWCNPISGHATLYWYQQILGQGPKLLIQFQNNGVVDDSQLPKDRFSAERLKGVDSTLKIQPAKLEDSAVYLCASSLTGTGLINEQFFGPGTRLTVL.

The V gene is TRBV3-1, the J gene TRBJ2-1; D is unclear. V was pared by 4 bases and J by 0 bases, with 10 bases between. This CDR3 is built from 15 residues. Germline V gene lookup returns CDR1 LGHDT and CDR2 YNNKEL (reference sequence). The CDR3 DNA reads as TGTGCCAGCAGCCGGTTCCGGGTCTCCTACAATGAGCAGTTCTTC. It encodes CASSRFRVSYNEQFF.

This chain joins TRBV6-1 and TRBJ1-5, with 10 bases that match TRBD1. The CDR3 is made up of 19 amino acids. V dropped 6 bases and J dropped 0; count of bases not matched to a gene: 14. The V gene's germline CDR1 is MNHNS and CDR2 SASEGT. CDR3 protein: CASSRADRGRGDSNQPQHF. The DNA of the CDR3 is TGTGCCAGCAGCCGCGCTGACAGGGGGCGAGGGGATAGCAATCAGCCCCAGCATTTT.

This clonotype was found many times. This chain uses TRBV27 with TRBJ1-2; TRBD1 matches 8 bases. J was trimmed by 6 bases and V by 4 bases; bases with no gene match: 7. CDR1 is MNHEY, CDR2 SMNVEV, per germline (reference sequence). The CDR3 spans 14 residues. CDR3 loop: CASSSNSDRDGYTF. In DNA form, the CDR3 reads TGTGCCAGCAGTTCGAATTCGGACAGGGATGGCTACACCTTC.

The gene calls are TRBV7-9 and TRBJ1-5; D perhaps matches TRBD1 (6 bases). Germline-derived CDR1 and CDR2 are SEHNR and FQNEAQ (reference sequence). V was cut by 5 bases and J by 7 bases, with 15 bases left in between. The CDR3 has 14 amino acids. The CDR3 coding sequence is TGTGCCAGCAGCCCTCCGGGGGCACGACAGCCCCAGCATTTT. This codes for CASSPPGARQPQHF.

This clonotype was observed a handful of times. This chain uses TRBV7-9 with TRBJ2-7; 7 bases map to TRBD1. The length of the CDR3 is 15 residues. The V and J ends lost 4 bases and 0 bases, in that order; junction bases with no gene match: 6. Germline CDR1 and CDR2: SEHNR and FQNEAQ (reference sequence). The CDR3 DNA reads TGTGCCAGCAGCTCCCGGACAGGAGCCTCCTACGAGCAGTACTTC. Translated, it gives CASSSRTGASYEQYF.

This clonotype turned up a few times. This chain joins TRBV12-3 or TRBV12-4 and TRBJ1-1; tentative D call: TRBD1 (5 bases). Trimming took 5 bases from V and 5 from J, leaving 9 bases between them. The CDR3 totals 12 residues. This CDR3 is CASSRQRTEAFF. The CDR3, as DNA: TGTGCCAGCAGTCGACAGAGGACTGAAGCTTTCTTT.

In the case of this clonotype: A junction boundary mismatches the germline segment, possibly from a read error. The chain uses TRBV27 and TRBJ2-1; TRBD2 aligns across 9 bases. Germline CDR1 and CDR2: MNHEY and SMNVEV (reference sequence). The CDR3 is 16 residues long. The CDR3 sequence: CASSLSSGGSYNEQFF. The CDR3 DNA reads TGTGCCAGCAGTCTATCAAGCGGGGGGTCCTACAATGAGCAGTTCTTC.

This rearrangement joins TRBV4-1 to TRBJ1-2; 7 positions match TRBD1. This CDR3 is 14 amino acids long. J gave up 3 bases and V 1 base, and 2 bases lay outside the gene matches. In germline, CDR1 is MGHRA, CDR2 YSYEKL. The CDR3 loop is CASSQATGDYGYTF. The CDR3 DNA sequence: TGCGCCAGCAGCCAAGCAACAGGGGACTATGGCTACACCTTC.

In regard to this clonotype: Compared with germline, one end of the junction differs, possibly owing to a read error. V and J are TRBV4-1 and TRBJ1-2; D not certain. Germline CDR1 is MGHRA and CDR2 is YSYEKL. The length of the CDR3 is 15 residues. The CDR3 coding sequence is TGCGCCAGCAGCCAAGATAGCGCAGATACCTATGGCTGCACCTTC. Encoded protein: CASSQDSADTYGCTF.

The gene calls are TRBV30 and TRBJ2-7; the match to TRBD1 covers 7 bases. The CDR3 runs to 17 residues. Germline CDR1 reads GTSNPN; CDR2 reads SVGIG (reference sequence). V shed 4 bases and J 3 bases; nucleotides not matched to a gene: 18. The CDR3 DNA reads TGTGCCTGGACCCCCCCTGTACAAAGACAGGGAGTCTACGAGCAGTACTTC. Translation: CAWTPPVQRQGVYEQYF.

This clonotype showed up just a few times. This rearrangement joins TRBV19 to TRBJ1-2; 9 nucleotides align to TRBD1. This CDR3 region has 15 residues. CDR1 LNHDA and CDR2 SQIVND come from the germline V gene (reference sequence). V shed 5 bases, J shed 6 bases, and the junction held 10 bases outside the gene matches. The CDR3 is CASSGWDRASDGYTF. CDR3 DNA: TGTGCCAGTAGTGGGTGGGACAGGGCGTCGGATGGCTACACCTTC.

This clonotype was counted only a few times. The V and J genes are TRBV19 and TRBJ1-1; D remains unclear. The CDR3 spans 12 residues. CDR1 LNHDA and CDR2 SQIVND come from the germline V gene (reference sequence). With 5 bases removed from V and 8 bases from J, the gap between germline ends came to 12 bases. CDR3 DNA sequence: TGTGCCAGTAGTTACGGCAACTTAGAAGCTTTCTTT. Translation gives CASSYGNLEAFF.

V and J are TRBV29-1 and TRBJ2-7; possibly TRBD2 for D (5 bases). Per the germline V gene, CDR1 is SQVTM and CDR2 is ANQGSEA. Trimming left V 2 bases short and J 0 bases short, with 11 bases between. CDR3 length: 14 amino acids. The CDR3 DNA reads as TGCAGCGTTGAAAAAGCGGATAGCTCCTACGAGCAGTACTTC. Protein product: CSVEKADSSYEQYF.

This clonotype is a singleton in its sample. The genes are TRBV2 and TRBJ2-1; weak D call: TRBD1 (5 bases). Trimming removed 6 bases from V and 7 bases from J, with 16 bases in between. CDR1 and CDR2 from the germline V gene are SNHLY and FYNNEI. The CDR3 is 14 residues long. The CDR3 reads CASSLWAGPNEQFF. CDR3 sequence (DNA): TGTGCCAGCAGCCTCTGGGCAGGGCCGAATGAGCAGTTCTTC.